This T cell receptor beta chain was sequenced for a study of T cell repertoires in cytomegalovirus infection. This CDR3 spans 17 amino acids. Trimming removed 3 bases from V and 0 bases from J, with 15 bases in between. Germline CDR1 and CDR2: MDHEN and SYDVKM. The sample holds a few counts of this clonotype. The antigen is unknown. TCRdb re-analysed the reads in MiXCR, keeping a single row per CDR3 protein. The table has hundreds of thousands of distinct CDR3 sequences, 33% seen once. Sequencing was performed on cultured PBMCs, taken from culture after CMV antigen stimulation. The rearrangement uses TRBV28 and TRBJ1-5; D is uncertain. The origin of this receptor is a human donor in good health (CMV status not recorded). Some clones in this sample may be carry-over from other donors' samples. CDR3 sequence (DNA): TGTGCCAGCAGTTTGCCCGTAACACCAGATAGCAATCAGCCCCAGCATTTT. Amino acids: CASSLPVTPDSNQPQHF.